The 27 T cell receptor beta chains below all came from one sample that was sequenced in a study of CD8+ T cells in alopecia areata. TCR sequencing used cDNA made by reverse transcription of extracted RNA. The repertoire was sequenced with immunoSEQ multiplex PCR; TCRdb's copy has only in-frame clones and lacks some. The table has 190,000 or so clones, 58% seen once; the top ten hold about 5.1%. The treatment denotes: oral pan-JAK inhibitor, 5-10 mg twice daily. Sequenced here: CD4+ T cells sorted from blood, sampled at week 24, from a patient treated with tofacitinib. These receptors came from a human donor with alopecia areata.

This chain links TRBV27 with TRBJ2-1, with TRBD2 matching 12 bases. J gave up 0 bases and V 9 bases, and 6 bases lay outside the gene matches. The CDR3 is 16 amino acids. The germline gives CDR1 MNHEY, CDR2 SMNVEV (reference sequence). The CDR3 here is CASLAGGGFSYNEQFF. The CDR3 region has the DNA TGTGCCAGTCTAGCGGGAGGGGGTTTCTCCTACAATGAGCAGTTCTTC.

The CDR3, as DNA: TGTGCCAGCAGCTTGGAGACTGGCTACACCTTC. Translation: CASSLETGYTF. The gene calls are TRBV5-6 and TRBJ1-2, with D unresolved. Trimming cost V 0 bases and J 7 bases, with 4 bases left between them. CDR1 is SGHDT, CDR2 YYEEEE, per germline. This CDR3 comprises 11 residues.

The chain is built from TRBV19 and TRBJ1-2; D is undetermined. The ends were cut back, 8 bases at V and 8 bases at J, with 21 bases in the middle. The CDR3 is made up of 14 amino acids. Per the germline V gene, CDR1 is LNHDA and CDR2 is SQIVND (reference sequence). The CDR3 reads CASSAASTTTGYTF. In DNA, the CDR3 is TGTGCCAGTTCTGCGGCCTCGACAACCACGGGCTACACCTTC.

J is TRBJ2-7 and V is TRBV4-3; D uncertain. The CDR3 loop spans 14 amino acids. V dropped 0 bases and J dropped 0 bases, with 6 bases sitting between them. Looked up from germline, CDR1 is LGHNA and CDR2 is YSLEER. The CDR3 spells CASSQEGTSYEQYF. For the CDR3, the DNA is TGCGCCAGCAGCCAAGAGGGAACCTCCTACGAGCAGTACTTC.

This clone was seen a few times. The rearrangement links TRBV5-1 to TRBJ2-2; D ambiguous. Trimming shortened V by 1 base and J by 5 bases, and 9 bases separated the two germline ends. Looked up from germline, CDR1 is SGHRS and CDR2 is YFSETQ. The CDR3 totals 14 residues. CDR3 in amino acids: CASSLRLGTGELFF. The CDR3, as DNA: TGCGCCAGCAGCTTGCGGCTGGGGACCGGGGAGCTGTTTTTT.

This clone was picked up a small number of times. This chain links TRBV7-8 with TRBJ1-3, with a tentative D call TRBD1 (6 bases). The CDR3 totals 16 residues. Germline V lookup: CDR1 SGHVS, CDR2 FQNEAQ. Trimming took 0 bases from V and 3 from J, leaving 12 bases between them. The CDR3 spells CASSLAGGQVGNTIYF. CDR3 nucleotide sequence: TGTGCCAGCAGCTTAGCTGGGGGGCAGGTTGGAAACACCATATATTTT.

The chain has TRBV9 and TRBJ1-1; D gene unclear. This CDR3 is 14 amino acids long. Germline CDR1 SGDLS, CDR2 YYNGEE. The V end lost 2 bases, the J end lost 1 base, and 9 bases lay between the germline ends. In DNA form, the CDR3 reads TGTGCCAGCAGCGTTTCTGCAGAGAACACTGAAGCTTTCTTT. Amino acid sequence: CASSVSAENTEAFF.

A few counts support this clone. The chain is built from TRBV6-5 and TRBJ1-2, with 9 nucleotides matching TRBD1. The CDR3 sequence is 15 residues long. J gave up 2 bases and V 4 bases, and 5 bases lay outside the gene matches. CDR1 is MNHEY and CDR2 is SVGAGI in the germline V gene. This CDR3 reads CASSSPGQGNYGYTF. In DNA form, the CDR3 reads TGTGCCAGCAGTTCCCCGGGACAGGGAAACTATGGCTACACCTTC.

This clone was counted at least ten times. The chain joins TRBV9 to TRBJ2-3; D is possibly TRBD1 or TRBD2 (6 bases each). V lost 2 bases and J lost 5, with 15 bases in between. The CDR3 spans 15 residues. Germline V CDR1 and CDR2: SGDLS, YYNGEE. The CDR3 loop is CASSVLGGSGDTQYF. DNA of the CDR3: TGTGCCAGCAGCGTTTTGGGGGGCTCGGGAGATACGCAGTATTTT.

The J gene is TRBJ2-1, the V gene TRBV20-1; D gene ambiguous. Between the trimmed V and J ends, which lost 3 bases and 5 bases, there was a span of 2 bases. The CDR3 contains 10 residues. Germline V gene data show CDR1 as DFQATT and CDR2 as SNEGSKA (reference sequence). CDR3 loop: CSARHNEQFF. In DNA, the CDR3 is TGCAGTGCTAGGCACAATGAGCAGTTCTTC.

This clone was detected only once. This chain connects TRBV7-2 to TRBJ2-2; no definite D call. The CDR3 covers 15 residues. V was trimmed by 1 base and J by 2 bases, leaving 8 bases between them. Germline CDR1 is SGHTA and CDR2 is FQGNSA. In DNA form, the CDR3 reads TGTGCCAGCAGCTTAGGGATGGGAAACACCGGGGAGCTGTTTTTT. Its translation is CASSLGMGNTGELFF.

V usage is TRBV9 and J usage is TRBJ2-2, with a tentative D call TRBD2 (6 bases). The germline V and J ends were trimmed by 0 bases and 4 bases, with 10 bases remaining between them. CDR3 length equals 15 residues. Germline assignment: CDR1 SGDLS and CDR2 YYNGEE. In DNA form, the CDR3 reads TGTGCCAGCAGCGTAGTGGGGGGAACCACCGGGGAGCTGTTTTTT. Protein sequence: CASSVVGGTTGELFF.

This clone appeared once. This sequence joins TRBV7-3 and TRBJ2-5; the D gene is possibly TRBD2 (5 bases). The CDR3 consists of 13 residues. CDR1 is SGHTA, CDR2 FQGTGA, per germline. Trimming removed 5 bases at V and 4 bases at J, with 11 bases between. CDR3 nucleotides: TGTGCCAGCAGCCCCCACGAGGGAGAGACCCAGTACTTC. This encodes CASSPHEGETQYF. Supplemented by reference TRBV7-3 and TRBJ2-5, the full variable domain reads GAGVSQTPSNKVTEKGKYVELRCDPISGHTALYWYRQSLGQGPEFLIYFQGTGAADDSGLPNDRFFAVRPEGSVSTLKIQRTERGDSAVYLCASSPHEGETQYFGPGTRLLVL.

This rearrangement joins TRBV7-9 to TRBJ2-1, with TRBD1 matching over 7 bases. Germline-derived CDR1 and CDR2 are SEHNR and FQNEAQ (reference sequence). With V trimmed by 4 bases and J by 0 bases, 6 bases remained unmatched. The CDR3 runs 16 residues. The CDR3 reads CASSSRRGYSYNEQFF. The CDR3 DNA reads as TGTGCCAGCAGCTCCCGCAGGGGGTACTCCTACAATGAGCAGTTCTTC. Combining the CDR3 with reference TRBV7-9 and TRBJ2-1 gives the whole variable domain DTGVSQNPRHKITKRGQNVTFRCDPISEHNRLYWYRQTLGQGPEFLTYFQNEAQLEKSRLLSDRFSAERPKGSFSTLEIQRTEQGDSAMYLCASSSRRGYSYNEQFFGPGTRLTVL.

The chain recombines TRBV29-1 with TRBJ2-6; D might be TRBD1 (5 bases). V shed 5 bases and J shed 0 bases, with 11 bases lying between them. Germline CDR1 is SQVTM and CDR2 is ANQGSEA. The CDR3 runs 15 residues. CDR3: CSVRQGISGANVLTF. CDR3 nucleotides: TGCAGCGTTAGGCAGGGAATCTCTGGGGCCAACGTCCTGACTTTC.

The chain has TRBV30 and TRBJ2-6; D is perhaps TRBD1 or TRBD2 (5 bases each). CDR1 and CDR2 (germline): GTSNPN, SVGIG (reference sequence). Between the trimmed V and J ends, which lost 0 bases and 17 bases, there was a span of 14 bases. The CDR3 is 12 residues long. The CDR3 region is CAWSVQDGTLTF. The DNA for the CDR3 is TGTGCCTGGAGTGTACAGGATGGGACCTTGACTTTC.

The chain is built from TRBV29-1 and TRBJ2-5; tentative D call: TRBD2 (7 bases). The CDR3 contains 12 residues. With 8 bases removed from V and 4 bases from J, the gap between germline ends came to 14 bases. The germline V gene encodes CDR1 SQVTM and CDR2 ANQGSEA. DNA for the CDR3: TGCAGCAGCCGGGGGGCGGGAGAGACCCAGTACTTC. Its translation: CSSRGAGETQYF.

The rearrangement links TRBV9 to TRBJ2-3; 10 positions match TRBD2. The V segment lost 0 bases and the J segment 4 bases; nucleotides outside the gene matches: 5. The CDR3 runs 16 residues. Germline V gives CDR1 SGDLS, CDR2 YYNGEE. Here the CDR3 DNA reads TGTGCCAGCAGCGTAGGTAGCGGGAGGATGGCAGATACGCAGTATTTT. Translating gives CASSVGSGRMADTQYF.

V usage is TRBV27 and J usage is TRBJ2-7; 9 nucleotides agree with TRBD1. V dropped 6 bases and J dropped 5; count of bases not matched to a gene: 8. Germline V gives CDR1 MNHEY, CDR2 SMNVEV (reference sequence). This CDR3 region has 14 residues. The CDR3 DNA reads TGTGCCAGCAGGAGATATACAGGGGGCAACGAGCAGTACTTC. It encodes CASRRYTGGNEQYF.

This clone was found a few times. This chain connects TRBV28 to TRBJ1-3; 10 bases are shared with TRBD1. The CDR3 sequence is 15 residues long. The germline CDR1 and CDR2 sequences are MDHEN and SYDVKM. Trimming cost V 6 bases and J 2 bases; bases outside gene matches: 4. CDR3 sequence: CASRWGTGAGNTIYF. The CDR3 DNA follows: TGTGCCAGCAGATGGGGGACAGGGGCTGGAAACACCATATATTTT.

This clone has more than one count but fewer than ten. The J gene is TRBJ2-3, the V gene TRBV11-3; D is possibly TRBD2 (6 bases). The CDR3 length is 15 residues. The V gene lost 2 bases and the J gene lost 4 bases, with 13 bases spanning the gap. Germline CDR1 reads SGHNT; CDR2 reads YENEEA. CDR3 bases: TGTGCCAGCAGCTTACGGCGCGCGGGACCAGATACGCAGTATTTT. This sequence encodes CASSLRRAGPDTQYF.

This clone was observed a handful of times. Other DNA sequences of this sample code for an identical CDR3. The chain recombines TRBV27 with TRBJ1-1; unclear D gene. V gave up 3 bases and J gave up 4 bases, with 9 bases separating them. CDR1 is MNHEY and CDR2 is SMNVEV in the germline V gene (reference sequence). This CDR3 has 13 amino acids. CDR3 sequence reads: CASSLSGGTEAFF. In DNA form, the CDR3 reads TGTGCCAGCAGTTTGTCGGGTGGCACTGAAGCTTTCTTT.

The J gene is TRBJ1-5, the V gene TRBV28; D is perhaps TRBD1 (5 bases). Trimming removed 10 bases from V and 4 bases from J, with 14 bases in between. CDR3 length equals 13 residues. Germline CDR1 is MDHEN and CDR2 is SYDVKM. The CDR3 DNA reads TGTGCCACCGGGGGAAGAGGGAATCAGCCCCAGCATTTT. Translation gives CATGGRGNQPQHF.

This rearrangement joins TRBV19 to TRBJ1-1; no definite D call. This CDR3 spans 11 amino acids. Germline loops: CDR1 LNHDA, CDR2 SQIVND (reference sequence). V lost 10 bases and J 1 base, leaving 7 bases between the germline ends. CDR3 sequence: CATKTNTEAFF. Here the CDR3 DNA reads TGTGCCACTAAGACGAACACTGAAGCTTTCTTT.

This clone was observed a single time. J is TRBJ1-1 and V is TRBV5-1; the match to TRBD1 covers 9 bases. V was pared by 0 bases and J by 4 bases, with 4 bases of the junction left unmatched. This CDR3 comprises 15 residues. The germline V gene has CDR1 SGHRS and CDR2 YFSETQ. DNA for the CDR3: TGCGCCAGCAGCTTGGGGGACAGGGCGGCCACTGAAGCTTTCTTT. This gives the protein CASSLGDRAATEAFF.

This sequence joins TRBV5-1 and TRBJ1-1; D is undetermined. The CDR3 has 15 amino acids. V was trimmed by 0 bases and J by 0 bases, leaving 9 bases between them. Germline V gene sequence: CDR1 SGHRS, CDR2 YFSETQ. CDR3 sequence (DNA): TGCGCCAGCAGCTTGGCCAGCGCCGTGAACACTGAAGCTTTCTTT. This gives the protein CASSLASAVNTEAFF.

CDR3 nucleotides: TGCGCCAGCAGCCAAGCAGGAGAGGACACCGGGGAGCTGTTTTTT. It is translated as CASSQAGEDTGELFF. The rearrangement joins TRBV4-1 to TRBJ2-2; D not resolved. The V end was cut by 1 base, the J end by 3 bases, with 9 bases between. The germline CDR1 and CDR2 sequences are MGHRA and YSYEKL. CDR3 size: 15 residues.